Only a few counts were recorded for the clone carrying this TCR beta chain. Its antigen is unidentified. The data originate from a study of T-cell memory formation after mild COVID-19. For the study at large: TCR clusters largely stayed donor specific.

Unmatched junction bases numbered 7, after V lost 3 bases and J lost 5 bases. The CDR3 contains 15 residues. Germline CDR1 reads KGHSH; CDR2 reads LQKENI. 5'RACE with constant-segment primers built TCRalpha and TCRbeta cDNA libraries with UMIs. Each CDR3 protein gets one entry after TCRdb re-called the 5' RACE reads with MiXCR. The top ten clones hold more than 10% of a sample with approximately 570,000 distinct CDR3 sequences, approximately 18% of them seen once. Whole-study results and caveats: Certain responding clones were present in pre-infection memory, suggesting participation of cross-reactive memory. Later expanders leaned toward CD4+, whereas clones contracting from day 15 to 85 were balanced CD4/CD8.

The chain employs TRBV18 and TRBJ2-3, with TRBD2 identical over 8 bases. Specimen: PBMCs or a T cell subset sorted from them (not recorded which). This TCR derives from an adult woman who had mild COVID-19 (a few samples of this study predate the infection). Cell type and time point are not known. The CDR3 protein is CASSPAGGFLDTQYF. For the CDR3, the DNA is TGTGCCAGCTCACCGGCGGGAGGCTTCCTAGATACGCAGTATTTT.